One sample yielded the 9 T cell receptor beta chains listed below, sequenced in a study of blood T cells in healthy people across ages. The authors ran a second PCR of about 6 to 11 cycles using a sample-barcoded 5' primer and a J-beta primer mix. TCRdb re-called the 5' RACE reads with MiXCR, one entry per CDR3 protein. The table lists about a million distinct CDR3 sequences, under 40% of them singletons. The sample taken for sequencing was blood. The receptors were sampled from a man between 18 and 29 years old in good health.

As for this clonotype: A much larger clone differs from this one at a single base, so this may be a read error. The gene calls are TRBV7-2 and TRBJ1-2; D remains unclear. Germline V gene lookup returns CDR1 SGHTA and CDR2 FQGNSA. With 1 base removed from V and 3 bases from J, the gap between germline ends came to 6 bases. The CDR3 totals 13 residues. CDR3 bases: TGTGCCAGCAGCTTAGACAGTCACTATGGCTACACCTTC. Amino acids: CASSLDSHYGYTF.

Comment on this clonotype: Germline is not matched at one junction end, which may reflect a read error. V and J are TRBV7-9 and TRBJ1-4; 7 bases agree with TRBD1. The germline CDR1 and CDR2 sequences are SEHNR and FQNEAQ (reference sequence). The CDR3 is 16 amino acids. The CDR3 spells CVSSDGTDATNEKLFF. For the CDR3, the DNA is TGTGTCAGCAGCGACGGGACAGATGCAACTAATGAAAAACTGTTTTTC.

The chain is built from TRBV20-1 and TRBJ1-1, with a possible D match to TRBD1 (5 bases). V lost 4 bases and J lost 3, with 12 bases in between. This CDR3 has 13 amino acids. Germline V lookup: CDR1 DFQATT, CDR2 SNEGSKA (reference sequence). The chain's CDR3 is CSAKVTVHTEAFF. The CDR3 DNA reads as TGCAGTGCTAAGGTGACAGTTCACACTGAAGCTTTCTTT.

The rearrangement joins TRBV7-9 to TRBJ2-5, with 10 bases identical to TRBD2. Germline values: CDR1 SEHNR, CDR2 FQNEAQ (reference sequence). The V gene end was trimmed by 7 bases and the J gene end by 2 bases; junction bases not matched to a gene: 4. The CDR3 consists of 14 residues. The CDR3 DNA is TGTGCCAGCACCCAAGCGGGGGGGCAAGAGACCCAGTACTTC. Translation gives CASTQAGGQETQYF. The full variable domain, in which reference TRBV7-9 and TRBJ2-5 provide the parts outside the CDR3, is DTGVSQNPRHKITKRGQNVTFRCDPISEHNRLYWYRQTLGQGPEFLTYFQNEAQLEKSRLLSDRFSAERPKGSFSTLEIQRTEQGDSAMYLCASTQAGGQETQYFGPGTRLLVL.

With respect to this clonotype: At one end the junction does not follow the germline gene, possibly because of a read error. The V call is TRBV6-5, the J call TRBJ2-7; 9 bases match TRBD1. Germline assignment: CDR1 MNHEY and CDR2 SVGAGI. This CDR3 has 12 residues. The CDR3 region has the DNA TGTACCAGCAGTTACGGGGACAGGGCCCAGTACTTC. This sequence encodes CTSSYGDRAQYF.

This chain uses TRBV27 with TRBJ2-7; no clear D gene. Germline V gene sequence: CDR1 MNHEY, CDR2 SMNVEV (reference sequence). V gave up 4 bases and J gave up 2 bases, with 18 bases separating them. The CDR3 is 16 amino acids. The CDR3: CASSSRPDQATYEQYF. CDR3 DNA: TGTGCCAGCAGTTCGAGGCCGGATCAGGCAACCTACGAGCAGTACTTC.

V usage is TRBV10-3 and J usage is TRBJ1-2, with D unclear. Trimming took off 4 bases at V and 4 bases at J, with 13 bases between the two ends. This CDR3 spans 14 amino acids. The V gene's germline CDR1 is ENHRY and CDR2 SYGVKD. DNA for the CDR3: TGTGCCATCAGTGGGGAGGGTATACCCTATGGCTACACCTTC. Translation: CAISGEGIPYGYTF.

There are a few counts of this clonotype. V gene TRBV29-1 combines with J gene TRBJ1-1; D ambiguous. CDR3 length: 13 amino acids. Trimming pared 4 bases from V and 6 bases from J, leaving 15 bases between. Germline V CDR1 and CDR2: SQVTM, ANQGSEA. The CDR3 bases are TGCAGCGTTGCTCTGAGGGCCGGTGCTGAAGCTTTCTTT. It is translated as CSVALRAGAEAFF.

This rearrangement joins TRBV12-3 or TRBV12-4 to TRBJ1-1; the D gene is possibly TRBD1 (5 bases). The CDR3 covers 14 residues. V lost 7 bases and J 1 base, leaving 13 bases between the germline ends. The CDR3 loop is CASTLAGTNTEAFF. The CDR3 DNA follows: TGTGCCAGCACCCTCGCAGGGACGAACACTGAAGCTTTCTTT.